This T cell receptor (beta chain) was captured in a study of blood T cells in healthy people across ages. In its sample, this clonotype was seen a few times. Together with a sample-barcoded 5' primer, a J-beta primer mix was included in a second PCR lasting roughly 6 to 12 cycles. TCRdb re-analysed the 5' RACE reads in MiXCR, keeping a single row per CDR3 protein. The sample has approximately 800,000 distinct CDR3 sequences, about 25% seen once. Germline-derived CDR1 and CDR2 are SQVTM and ANQGSEA. With 6 bases clipped from V and 10 bases from J, the junction kept 12 bases outside the gene matches. The length of the CDR3 is 14 residues. Isolation yielded PBMCs, at least 6.5 million per sample, in every case. These data were also filed under a second study, of T cells of mothers and their children.

The origin of this receptor is a boy aged 5-17 years in good health. The sample was blood. V usage is TRBV29-1 and J usage is TRBJ2-1; 10 bases match TRBD2. The CDR3 nucleotides are TGCAGCGTCGGCGCCCTAGCGGGAGTCGTGGAGCAGTTCTTC. Its protein product is CSVGALAGVVEQFF.